This T cell receptor beta chain was profiled in a study of blood T cell repertoires in COVID-19 (dated by TCRdb to about 2020). Notes on the research overall: Samples covering the acute and convalescent phases of COVID-19 were provided by collaborators in the United States, Italy and Spain. The material from the prospective study consisted of cDNA or gDNA derived from T cells, B-cell-depleted T cells, or PBMCs. Subjects who had been exposed to COVID-19, were actively infected with it, or had recovered from it provided the deeply sampled blood TCRbeta repertoires that made up the dataset. A freely available public database, intended as a resource for researchers studying the immune response to SARS-CoV-2, is where the repertoires were released. Samples came from the ongoing ImmuneRACE study (first 160 participants) plus 1,254 subjects from 6 global collaborators. A de-identified subject ID, COVID-19 status, age in years and sex were almost always included in the sample metadata. Where HLA class I and class II types were available, the types were taken from metadata supplied by the sample provider, not from assay-based typing.

This clone was counted ten times or more. No antigen is known for it. Base qualities are not recorded, but no much larger clone differs from it by a single base. At one collaborating source in Seattle, patients were enrolled during active infection and were followed longitudinally through the course of disease. Whole blood was collected in K2EDTA tubes by collaborating institutions according to the institutions' own protocols. For TCRbeta analysis, collaborator samples were shipped as frozen whole blood, as isolated PBMCs, or as DNA extracted from either sample type. The CDR3, cysteine through phenylalanine, is 19 amino acids long. Only CDR3 DNA remains: 57 bases, in frame from the first base. The germline V gene specifies SGHVS as CDR1 and FQNEAQ as CDR2. V was cut back by 5 bases and J by 6 bases, leaving a gap of 31 bases between them. The immunoSEQ Assay, a bias-controlled multiplex PCR, was used to amplify TCRbeta CDR3 regions from genomic DNA. The study's processing was this. Within the assay, amplification of reference gene primers was used to estimate how many nucleated cells each sample contained. To quantify the absolute abundance of each unique TCRbeta CDR3 rearrangement, sequence reads were collapsed and filtered. For each sample, productive Simpson clonality was calculated by taking the square root of Simpson's diversity index across productive rearrangements. TCRdb provides this immuneACCESS table in a form limited to in-frame rearrangements. Some clones are lacking; in checked studies, under half of them reflect an unresolved V gene, and why the rest are absent is not known. Clone size and the V and J calls come from that table; the DNA yielded D and trimming. Counted in this sample were 250,000 or so clones; 90% of them appeared once. Clones ranked in the top ten supply under 2.5% of the sample.

Here is what the overall study found, with its caveats: The amount of clinical and demographic metadata varied by source and participant and was provided uncurated.

Here the chain combines TRBV7-8 and TRBJ1-1; the D segment could be TRBD1, given 6 matching bases. The clonotype originates from an older woman with COVID-19, enrolled during active disease. The sequencing sample was made of peripheral blood. The CDR3 reads CASSTRLTGTTREVPEAFF. Here is the DNA: TGTGCCAGCAGCACCCGCTTAACCGGGACAACAAGAGAGGTGCCTGAAGCTTTCTTT.